This entry concerns a single T cell receptor beta chain. This sample was included in a study of control samples from healthy donors and cancer patients. Germline V gives CDR1 SEHNR, CDR2 FQNEAQ (reference sequence). This CDR3 has 14 residues. V dropped 5 bases and J dropped 3; count of bases not matched to a gene: 6. TCRdb keeps only in-frame clones here, not all; method: immunoSEQ multiplex PCR. The sample has about 90,000 clones, approximately 95% seen once. The source is a woman in her thirties in good health. Sequences were obtained from blood. The gene calls are TRBV7-9 and TRBJ1-1; 7 bases line up with TRBD1. CDR3 residues: CASSARQGYTEAFF. The DNA of the CDR3 is TGTGCCAGCAGCGCGCGACAGGGCTACACTGAAGCTTTCTTT.